This TCR beta chain was sequenced for a study of blood T cells in healthy people across ages. CDR3 length: 14 residues. The germline V gene has CDR1 SGHNT and CDR2 YENEEA. With V trimmed by 7 bases and J by 7 bases, 9 bases remained unmatched. There are many counts of this clonotype. Its antigen remains unidentified. Study-wide findings and caveats: Roughly linear age-related decline in beta diversity appeared, significant by age about 40. There were more naive CD4+ cells and higher diversity in long-lived donors than in aged donors.

Using a J-beta primer mix together with a sample-barcoded 5' primer, a second PCR was run for about 6 to 11 cycles. A template-switch adaptor with 12 random nucleotides tagged each cDNA molecule. CDR3-containing paired-end reads numbered at least 2.5 million in each sample. Each CDR3 protein gets one entry after TCRdb re-called the 5' RACE reads with MiXCR. The sample has 550,000 to 750,000 distinct CDR3 sequences; roughly 21% are singletons. This clonotype originated in a man between 70 and 80 years old in good health. The chain uses TRBV11-3 and TRBJ2-1, with 8 positions matching TRBD2. Material: blood. The CDR3 reads CASKITSGANEQFF. The CDR3 DNA reads as TGTGCCAGCAAAATTACTAGCGGAGCTAATGAGCAGTTCTTC. Supplemented by reference TRBV11-3 and TRBJ2-1, the full variable domain reads EAGVVQSPRYKIIEKKQPVAFWCNPISGHNTLYWYLQNLGQGPELLIRYENEEAVDDSQLPKDRFSAERLKGVDSTLKIQPAELGDSAVYLCASKITSGANEQFFGPGTRLTVL.